Listed here are 27 T cell receptor beta chains from one sample, sequenced in a study of T cells in Graves' hyperthyroidism and ophthalmopathy. What was amplified from RNA transcripts were TCR beta CDR3 regions. The HTBI set primed first-round TCR CDR3 RT-PCR. Each CDR3 protein is one row after TCRdb ran MiXCR on the multiplex PCR reads. Among 300,000 to 500,000 distinct CDR3 sequences, roughly an eighth were seen once, and the ten largest hold 28%. Specimen: blood. These receptors all stem from a man between 45 and 60 years old with Graves' ophthalmopathy.

As to this clonotype: A much larger clone sits a single nucleotide away, making a read error possible. In nucleotides, the CDR3 is TGTGCCAGCAGTTTAACAGGGGGCGGTGAAAAACTGTTTTTT. Translated: CASSLTGGGEKLFF. The chain carries TRBV12-3 or TRBV12-4 and TRBJ1-4; 9 bases line up with TRBD1. The CDR3 sequence is 14 residues long. Germline trimming cut 2 bases from V and 7 bases from J; bases unmatched to any gene: 2.

The chain joins TRBV5-1 to TRBJ1-2; 7 nucleotides line up with TRBD1. Germline CDR1 SGHRS, CDR2 YFSETQ. The CDR3 contains 15 residues. V lost 2 bases, J lost 4 bases, and 8 bases stayed unmatched. This CDR3 is CASSFDRVEVYGYTF. The CDR3 region has the DNA TGCGCCAGCAGCTTTGACAGGGTAGAGGTCTATGGCTACACCTTC.

This clonotype has only a few counts. The chain joins TRBV6-1 to TRBJ2-2; TRBD1 agrees at 10 bases. This CDR3 spans 14 amino acids. Germline values: CDR1 MNHNS, CDR2 SASEGT. Trimming removed 7 bases from V and 9 bases from J; junction bases left unmatched: 8. CDR3 DNA: TGTGCCAGCACCCCGGGACAGGGGTTGTGGGAGCTGTTTTTT. Protein sequence: CASTPGQGLWELFF.

This clonotype was counted at least ten times. The chain links TRBV2 to TRBJ2-3; no firm D call. Trimming shortened V by 6 bases and J by 3 bases, and 4 bases separated the two germline ends. This CDR3 has 11 amino acids. Germline assignment: CDR1 SNHLY and CDR2 FYNNEI. CDR3 coding DNA: TGTGCCAGCAGACAGACAGATACGCAGTATTTT. Residues: CASRQTDTQYF.

This clonotype was picked up a small number of times. J is TRBJ1-1 and V is TRBV5-8; the match to TRBD1 covers 7 bases. The CDR3 runs 15 residues. The germline V gene has CDR1 SGHTS and CDR2 YDEGEE. The trim removed 3 bases at V and 2 bases at J, leaving 7 bases unmatched. CDR3 DNA sequence: TGTGCCAGCAGCTCCGGGACAGAGGTTAACACTGAAGCTTTCTTT. This translates into CASSSGTEVNTEAFF.

This clonotype was seen only a few times. This chain joins TRBV9 and TRBJ1-4; TRBD1 is a possible D gene (5 bases). The CDR3 spans 17 residues. The ends were cut back, 0 bases at V and 8 bases at J, with 20 bases in the middle. Germline CDR1 is SGDLS and CDR2 is YYNGEE. The CDR3 DNA reads TGTGCCAGCAGCGTAGCGGGCGGGGGATCCAGGATAGAAAAACTGTTTTTT. Translation gives CASSVAGGGSRIEKLFF.

To note about this clonotype: Germline is not matched at one junction end, which may reflect a read error. This rearrangement joins TRBV12-3 or TRBV12-4 to TRBJ1-2, with TRBD1 identical over 8 bases. This CDR3 has 17 amino acids. For the CDR3, the DNA is TGTGTCAGCACCCCGGTTTTGGACAGGGTCGTTCTCGGCGGCTACACCTTC. Residues: CVSTPVLDRVVLGGYTF.

This clonotype came up many times. The chain carries TRBV20-1 and TRBJ1-5; D is unclear. The length of the CDR3 is 13 residues. V dropped 3 bases and J dropped 2 bases, with 8 bases sitting between them. Germline CDR1 reads DFQATT; CDR2 reads SNEGSKA (reference sequence). As DNA, the CDR3 is TGCAGTGCTAGGGCGGTTGGCAATCAGCCCCAGCATTTT. Its translation: CSARAVGNQPQHF.

In this sample, this clonotype turned up a few times. V is TRBV7-9 and J is TRBJ1-1; D is uncertain. The CDR3 covers 15 residues. V was pared by 4 bases and J by 1 base, with 13 bases between. Germline CDR1 SEHNR, CDR2 FQNEAQ (reference sequence). The CDR3 DNA sequence: TGTGCCAGCAGCTCGCGGGAAGGGAGGAACACTGAAGCTTTCTTT. This gives the protein CASSSREGRNTEAFF.

Worth noting for this clonotype: A read error is possible here, since a much larger clone lies one base away. CDR3 amino acids: CTSRGETQYF. The CDR3 nucleotides are TGTACCAGCAGGGGAGAGACCCAGTACTTC. The rearrangement joins TRBV3-1 to TRBJ2-5, with a weak D call TRBD1 (6 bases). Germline V gene sequence: CDR1 LGHDT, CDR2 YNNKEL (reference sequence). CDR3 length equals 10 residues.

Many counts were recorded for this clonotype. The CDR3 spells CASSLDGSEQFF. In DNA form, the CDR3 reads TGCGCCAGCAGCTTAGACGGGAGTGAGCAGTTCTTC. This rearrangement joins TRBV5-1 to TRBJ2-1; perhaps TRBD2 as D (6 bases). The germline V and J ends were trimmed by 2 bases and 9 bases, with 9 bases remaining between them. Germline-derived CDR1 and CDR2 are SGHRS and YFSETQ. The length of the CDR3 is 12 residues.

This clonotype has a count of ten or more. The gene calls are TRBV29-1 and TRBJ2-1; tentatively, D is TRBD1 (6 bases). Trimming removed 4 bases at V and 0 bases at J, with 19 bases between. Germline-derived CDR1 and CDR2 are SQVTM and ANQGSEA. CDR3 length: 17 amino acids. The CDR3 protein is CSVGGRGKDNSYNEQFF. In DNA form, the CDR3 reads TGCAGCGTTGGTGGCAGGGGTAAGGATAACTCCTACAATGAGCAGTTCTTC.

This rearrangement joins TRBV3-1 to TRBJ1-3; 9 bases map to TRBD1. J gave up 3 bases and V 5 bases, and 5 bases lay outside the gene matches. CDR3 length: 15 residues. The germline V gene has CDR1 LGHDT and CDR2 YNNKEL (reference sequence). The CDR3 DNA is TGTGCCAGCAGCTCAAACAGGGGGCTTGGAAACACCATATATTTT. It codes for CASSSNRGLGNTIYF.

This clonotype was counted at least ten times. The chain has TRBV28 and TRBJ1-2; D is perhaps TRBD1 (5 bases). The ends were cut back, 7 bases at V and 2 bases at J, with 14 bases in the middle. The CDR3 contains 14 residues. Germline assignment: CDR1 MDHEN and CDR2 SYDVKM. CDR3 region: CASTSPGLNYGYTF. Here the CDR3 DNA reads TGTGCCAGCACCTCCCCAGGGTTGAACTATGGCTACACCTTC.

This clonotype was counted between two and nine times. The chain couples TRBV10-1 to TRBJ2-3, with 12 bases aligning to TRBD2. With 8 bases clipped from V and 6 bases from J, the junction kept 15 bases outside the gene matches. This CDR3 has 17 amino acids. CDR1 and CDR2 (germline): WNHNN, SYGVQD (reference sequence). The CDR3 here is CASPGQGILAGGDTQYF. The CDR3 coding sequence is TGCGCCAGCCCGGGACAGGGAATCCTAGCGGGAGGGGATACGCAGTATTTT.

This clonotype was seen only a few times. Being one base from a much bigger clone, this may be a read error. The chain recombines TRBV30 with TRBJ2-3; maybe TRBD2 (5 bases). The CDR3 loop spans 14 amino acids. Germline V gene lookup returns CDR1 GTSNPN and CDR2 SVGIG (reference sequence). V was clipped by 2 bases and J by 4 bases, with 13 bases between them. The CDR3 sequence: CAWSWRQSADTQYF. Written as DNA, the CDR3 is TGTGCCTGGAGTTGGAGGCAGAGCGCAGATACGCAGTATTTT.

This clonotype was seen repeatedly, ten times or more. The V gene is TRBV7-6, the J gene TRBJ2-7; D is perhaps TRBD2 (7 bases). Germline V CDR1 and CDR2: SGHVS, FNYEAQ. V was pared by 4 bases and J by 0 bases, with 19 bases between. This CDR3 region has 17 residues. In DNA, the CDR3 is TGTGCCAGCAGCTGGAGTGTAGGAGGGGGGGTCTCCTACGAGCAGTACTTC. Translation gives CASSWSVGGGVSYEQYF.

This chain connects TRBV29-1 to TRBJ2-5; D unclear. Germline CDR1 is SQVTM and CDR2 is ANQGSEA. The germline V and J ends were trimmed by 1 base and 1 base, with 19 bases remaining between them. CDR3 length: 17 amino acids. CDR3 loop: CSVEVPRGAMPQETQYF. The CDR3 DNA sequence: TGCAGCGTTGAAGTTCCCCGCGGAGCCATGCCCCAAGAGACCCAGTACTTC.

This clonotype was recorded at least ten times. The V gene is TRBV28, the J gene TRBJ2-1; 8 bases are a match to TRBD2. The CDR3 runs 16 residues. V dropped 8 bases and J dropped 3; count of bases not matched to a gene: 12. Germline CDR1 is MDHEN and CDR2 is SYDVKM. The CDR3 coding sequence is TGTGCCAGCCCGCCGCCCGGAGCGGGAGTCTACAATGAGCAGTTCTTC. Its translation is CASPPPGAGVYNEQFF.

A few counts support this clonotype. A much larger clone lies one base from this, so it may be a read error. V gene TRBV11-2 combines with J gene TRBJ2-3; the match to TRBD2 covers 11 bases. Germline V gene sequence: CDR1 SGHAT, CDR2 FQNNGV. The CDR3 totals 17 residues. CDR3 DNA sequence: TGTGCCGGCAGCTTAGATGCCCTAGCGGGAGGCTGGGATACGCAGTATTTT. Protein sequence: CAGSLDALAGGWDTQYF.

The V gene is TRBV27, the J gene TRBJ2-7; a possible D gene is TRBD2 (5 bases). The V gene's germline CDR1 is MNHEY and CDR2 SMNVEV (reference sequence). Trimming left V 5 bases short and J 0 bases short, with 11 bases between. The CDR3 spans 14 residues. The CDR3 is CASSRFGDSYEQYF. As DNA, the CDR3 is TGTGCCAGCAGTAGGTTCGGGGACTCCTACGAGCAGTACTTC.

The chain carries TRBV29-1 and TRBJ2-3; 9 bases are a match to TRBD2. Germline trimming cut 8 bases from V and 0 bases from J; bases unmatched to any gene: 3. The CDR3 totals 13 residues. Germline V lookup: CDR1 SQVTM, CDR2 ANQGSEA. The CDR3 DNA reads TGCAGCTCGGGACTAGCTAGCACAGATACGCAGTATTTT. It yields the protein CSSGLASTDTQYF.

This CDR3 reads CASSTTSGRAGEQFF. CDR3 coding DNA: TGTGCCAGCAGCACGACTAGCGGGAGGGCCGGTGAGCAGTTCTTC. V and J are TRBV7-2 and TRBJ2-1, with 14 bases aligning to TRBD2. The CDR3 extends over 15 amino acids. The germline gives CDR1 SGHTA, CDR2 FQGNSA. Germline trimming cut 5 bases from V and 9 bases from J; bases unmatched to any gene: 6. The full variable domain, in which reference TRBV7-2 and TRBJ2-1 provide the parts outside the CDR3, is GAGVSQSPSNKVTEKGKDVELRCDPISGHTALYWYRQSLGQGLEFLIYFQGNSAPDKSGLPSDRFSAERTGGSVSTLTIQRTQQEDSAVYLCASSTTSGRAGEQFFGPGTRLTVL.

The chain is built from TRBV15 and TRBJ1-1, with D possibly matching TRBD1 (5 bases). The CDR3 covers 12 residues. Germline CDR1 reads LNHNV; CDR2 reads YYDKDF (reference sequence). V lost 0 bases, J lost 10 bases, and 9 bases lay in between. The CDR3: CATSRDFQGAFF. The CDR3 nucleotides read TGTGCCACCAGCAGAGATTTTCAGGGAGCTTTCTTT.

Concerning this clonotype: With a much larger clone just one base away, this may be a read error. This chain joins TRBV11-2 and TRBJ2-7, with D perhaps TRBD2 (5 bases). V was shortened by 4 bases and J by 2 bases, with 15 bases between the two germline ends. Per germline, CDR1 SGHAT and CDR2 FQNNGV. The CDR3 contains 15 residues. Here the CDR3 DNA reads TGTGCCAGCAGCTACATAGCGAGAAGCACCTACGAGCAGTACTTC. It is translated as CASSYIARSTYEQYF.

This clonotype has at least ten counts. The rearrangement links TRBV20-1 to TRBJ1-1; weak D call: TRBD1 (5 bases). Germline V gives CDR1 DFQATT, CDR2 SNEGSKA (reference sequence). Trimming stripped 6 bases from V and 1 base from J, with 15 bases between. The CDR3 spans 14 residues. The CDR3 DNA follows: TGCAGTGCACTCCAGGGAGGCGGGAACACTGAAGCTTTCTTT. This gives the protein CSALQGGGNTEAFF.

CDR3 sequence: CSVQRLRVAEYQETQYF. The CDR3 coding sequence is TGCAGCGTCCAACGGCTCCGGGTAGCGGAGTACCAAGAGACCCAGTACTTC. The gene calls are TRBV29-1 and TRBJ2-5, with a possible D match to TRBD2 (6 bases). V was shortened by 6 bases and J by 0 bases, with 23 bases between the two germline ends. Germline-derived CDR1 and CDR2 are SQVTM and ANQGSEA. This CDR3 is built from 17 residues.